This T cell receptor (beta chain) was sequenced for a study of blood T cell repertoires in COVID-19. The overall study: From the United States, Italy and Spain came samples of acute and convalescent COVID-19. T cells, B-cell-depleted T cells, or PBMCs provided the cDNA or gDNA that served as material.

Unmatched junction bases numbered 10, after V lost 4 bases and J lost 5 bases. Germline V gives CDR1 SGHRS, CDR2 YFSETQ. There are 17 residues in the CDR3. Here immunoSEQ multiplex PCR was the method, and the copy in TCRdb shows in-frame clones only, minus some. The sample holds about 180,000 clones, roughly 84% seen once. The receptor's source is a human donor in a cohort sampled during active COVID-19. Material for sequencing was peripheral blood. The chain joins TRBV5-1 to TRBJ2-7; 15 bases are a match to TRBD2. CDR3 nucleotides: TGCGCCAGCAGCCCCGGGACTAGCGGGGGGATATACCACGAGCAGTACTTC. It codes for CASSPGTSGGIYHEQYF. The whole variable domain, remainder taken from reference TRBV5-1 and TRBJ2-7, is KAGVTQTPRYLIKTRGQQVTLSCSPISGHRSVSWYQQTPGQGLQFLFEYFSETQRNKGNFPGRFSGRQFSNSRSEMNVSTLELGDSALYLCASSPGTSGGIYHEQYFGPGTRLTVT.